The clone carrying this T cell receptor (beta chain) was detected ten times or more. TCRbeta library construction was performed incorporating unique molecular identifiers. MiXCR, run by TCRdb on the PCR reads, gives a single entry per CDR3 protein. The data hold about 480,000 distinct CDR3 sequences, with about an eighth observed a single time. The record originates from a study of T-cell reconstitution after alpha-beta-depleted transplantation in children. Germline lookup yields CDR1 KGHDR and CDR2 SFDVKD. This CDR3 has 13 residues. Trimming left V 4 bases short and J 1 base short, with 7 bases between.

The chain has TRBV24-1 and TRBJ2-7; D not resolved. The sample here was PBMCs from the stem cell graft donor, taken from the stem cell graft. The sequence derives from a human donor who donated a stem cell graft to a child with combined immunodeficiency. The CDR3 loop reads CATSDPGSYEQYF. CDR3 coding DNA: TGTGCCACCAGTGACCCAGGTTCCTACGAGCAGTACTTC.